These 14 T cell receptor beta chains were sequenced from one sample in a study of blood T cells in healthy people across ages (dated by TCRdb to the mid-2010s). Libraries were prepared through 5' RACE. Sequencer: Illumina HiSeq 2500. A second 7 to 11 cycle PCR used a sample-barcoded 5' primer and a J-beta primer mix. Through fastp at Q25 and MiXCR, TCRdb rebuilt clones from the public reads, retaining in-frame beta chains. Rows with one shared CDR3 protein collapse into an entry with the most common genes and DNA. Here the sample has 540,000 or so distinct CDR3 sequences; 27% occur a single time. Clones ranked in the top ten supply less than 20% of the sample. Sequences were obtained from blood. These receptors originate from a woman aged 70 to 79 in good health.

V and J are TRBV3-1 and TRBJ2-5; the match to TRBD2 covers 13 bases. The J call is in doubt because the DNA end fits TRBJ2-1 better. This CDR3 is built from 13 residues. CDR1 is LGHDT and CDR2 is YNNKEL in the germline V gene (reference sequence). CDR3 coding DNA: TGTGCCAGCAGCCAAACTAGCGGGGGGGCCCAGTTCTTC. Residues: CASSQTSGGAQFF.

The V and J genes are TRBV12-3 or TRBV12-4 and TRBJ1-2; possibly TRBD1 for D (6 bases). The CDR3 contains 13 residues. Trimming removed 7 bases from V and 4 bases from J, with 13 bases in between. CDR3 coding DNA: TGTGCCAGCACCCTACAGGGTCGCTATGGCTACACCTTC. This sequence encodes CASTLQGRYGYTF.

This clonotype was recorded a few times. The chain has TRBV4-3 and TRBJ2-1, with D possibly matching TRBD1 (5 bases). Gene TRBJ2-7 matches the end of the DNA better, so the J call may be wrong. The CDR3 loop spans 16 amino acids. Per the germline V gene, CDR1 is LGHNA and CDR2 is YSLEER. CDR3 sequence: CASSQDGATLSYEQYF. The CDR3 DNA sequence: TGCGCCAGCAGCCAAGATGGGGCTACCCTCTCCTACGAGCAGTACTTC.

V gene TRBV5-6 combines with J gene TRBJ2-7; D ambiguous. The CDR3 consists of 14 residues. Germline-derived CDR1 and CDR2 are SGHDT and YYEEEE. V was pared by 0 bases and J by 4 bases, with 11 bases between. The CDR3 DNA sequence: TGTGCCAGCAGCTTGGGACCGGAGATATACGAGCAGTACTTC. This gives the protein CASSLGPEIYEQYF.

The chain combines TRBV6-2 or TRBV6-3 with TRBJ2-3; D gene ambiguous. With 0 bases removed from V and 0 bases from J, the gap between germline ends came to 4 bases. This CDR3 comprises 14 residues. CDR1 MNHEY and CDR2 SVGEGT come from the germline V gene. The CDR3 loop reads CASSYSYSTDTQYF. The CDR3 DNA sequence: TGTGCCAGCAGTTACTCGTACAGCACAGATACGCAGTATTTT.

This clonotype has only a few counts. CDR3 sequence (DNA): TGTGCCATCAACCAGGGGGCTGGAAACACCATATATTTT. Its translation is CAINQGAGNTIYF. The chain links TRBV10-3 to TRBJ1-3; 7 nucleotides agree with TRBD1. Germline V gene sequence: CDR1 ENHRY, CDR2 SYGVKD. CDR3 length: 13 residues. With 7 bases clipped from V and 2 bases from J, the junction kept 2 bases outside the gene matches.

This chain links TRBV18 with TRBJ1-2; 9 bases agree with TRBD1. Germline CDR1 KGHSH, CDR2 LQKENI. Trimming at V came to 8 bases and at J to 0 bases, leaving 4 bases not matched to a gene. The CDR3 runs 14 residues. CDR3 DNA: TGTGCCAGCCGCCGGGACAGGGCTAACTATGGCTACACCTTC. Its translation is CASRRDRANYGYTF.

The V and J genes are TRBV7-2 and TRBJ1-4; 8 bases line up with TRBD1. CDR1 is SGHTA and CDR2 is FQGNSA in the germline V gene. J lost 8 bases, V lost 5 bases, and 7 bases had no gene match. The CDR3 runs 14 residues. The CDR3, as DNA: TGTGCCAGCAGCCAGCAGGGGGCCGAAGAAAAACTGTTTTTT. Translating gives CASSQQGAEEKLFF.

There are a few counts of this clonotype. The chain couples TRBV14 to TRBJ2-5; no clear D gene. V was trimmed by 2 bases and J by 3 bases, leaving 10 bases between them. Germline V gene sequence: CDR1 SGHDN, CDR2 FVKESK. The CDR3 length is 14 residues. CDR3 nucleotide sequence: TGTGCCAGCAGCCAATTTGGCTCCGAAGAGACCCAGTACTTC. It specifies CASSQFGSEETQYF.

For this clonotype: The conserved closing phenylalanine or tryptophan is absent in this CDR3, likely reflecting a read error. The chain has TRBV5-1 and TRBJ2-5; unclear D gene. CDR1 is SGHRS and CDR2 is YFSETQ in the germline V gene. The CDR3 loop spans 14 amino acids. V lost 0 bases, J lost 2 bases, and 8 bases lay in between. The CDR3 spells CASSLGNNQETQYL. Written as DNA, the CDR3 is TGCGCCAGCAGCTTGGGGAACAATCAAGAGACCCAGTACCTC.

V usage is TRBV7-9 and J usage is TRBJ2-3; the match to TRBD1 covers 7 bases. This CDR3 is 14 amino acids long. J lost 2 bases, V lost 5 bases, and 4 bases had no gene match. Germline assignment: CDR1 SEHNR and CDR2 FQNEAQ (reference sequence). Here the CDR3 DNA reads TGTGCCAGCAGCCCTGGACAGGTCACAGATACGCAGTATTTT. It is translated as CASSPGQVTDTQYF.

Comment on this clonotype: No conserved phenylalanine or tryptophan ends this CDR3, so it is likely a read error. J is TRBJ1-1 and V is TRBV25-1; 7 nucleotides line up with TRBD1. V was clipped by 0 bases and J by 2 bases; unmatched bases: 15. The CDR3 runs 19 residues. Germline CDR1 MGHDK, CDR2 SYGVNS. CDR3 sequence: CASSEYKDRYRVGNTEAFS. For the CDR3, the DNA is TGTGCCAGCAGTGAATACAAGGACAGGTATAGGGTTGGTAACACTGAAGCTTTCTCT.

The J gene is TRBJ2-3, the V gene TRBV5-6; D ambiguous. The CDR3 spans 14 residues. Per germline, CDR1 SGHDT and CDR2 YYEEEE. V was clipped by 0 bases and J by 1 base, with 6 bases between them. The CDR3 loop reads CASSLESRTDTQYF. The CDR3 DNA reads TGTGCCAGCAGCTTGGAATCCCGCACAGATACGCAGTATTTT.

This clonotype was seen a few times. The rearrangement links TRBV9 to TRBJ2-5; D possibly uses TRBD1 or TRBD2 (6 bases each). Trimming shortened V by 2 bases and J by 4 bases, and 18 bases separated the two germline ends. Germline values: CDR1 SGDLS, CDR2 YYNGEE. The CDR3 is 16 residues long. Written as DNA, the CDR3 is TGTGCCAGCAGCGTGGGGGGTCAGGGGATGGCAGAGACCCAGTACTTC. Translated: CASSVGGQGMAETQYF.